The 14 T cell receptor beta chains below come from one sample, sequenced in a study of cytomegalovirus exposure and HLA in healthy donors. The PCR was carried out with 60 Vbeta primers and 13 Jbeta primers. Only in-frame clones appear in the TCRdb table, and some are missing; sequencing was by immunoSEQ multiplex PCR. The data contain about 64,000 clones, 85% of them singletons. Sequenced material: PBMCs. The source of these receptors is a female donor in good health and CMV-seronegative.

The chain links TRBV18 to TRBJ2-3, with 11 bases aligning to TRBD2. V shed 2 bases and J 3 bases; nucleotides not matched to a gene: 10. CDR3 length equals 18 residues. Looked up from germline, CDR1 is KGHSH and CDR2 is LQKENI. CDR3 residues: CASSPTPGPSGRTDTQYF. Written as DNA, the CDR3 is TGTGCCAGCTCACCAACCCCCGGGCCTAGCGGGAGGACAGATACGCAGTATTTT.

This sequence joins TRBV7-3 and TRBJ1-6; D is undetermined. The CDR3 has 15 amino acids. Germline V gene sequence: CDR1 SGHTA, CDR2 FQGTGA. Trimming left V 2 bases short and J 7 bases short, with 12 bases between. In DNA form, the CDR3 reads TGTGCCAGCAGCTTACGGGAGAAGGGAAATTCACCCCTCCACTTT. Protein product: CASSLREKGNSPLHF.

This sequence joins TRBV19 and TRBJ2-7, with 8 bases fitting TRBD2. Per the germline V gene, CDR1 is LNHDA and CDR2 is SQIVND (reference sequence). The trim removed 1 base at V and 1 base at J, leaving 3 bases unmatched. The CDR3 has 15 residues. CDR3 in amino acids: CASSIASGLSYEQYF. DNA of the CDR3: TGTGCCAGTAGTATAGCTAGCGGGCTGTCCTACGAGCAGTACTTC.

This clone has a single count. The V and J genes are TRBV21-1 and TRBJ2-5; no check of the table's D call, TRBD2, against the DNA was made. TRBV21-1 is deemed a pseudogene. This CDR3 spans 16 amino acids. The CDR3 DNA follows: TGTGCCAGCAGCGGCCAAGGGGACTTTCGACGGGAGACCCAGTACTTC. It translates to CASSGQGDFRRETQYF.

This chain connects TRBV5-1 to TRBJ1-2, with unresolved D. The V end lost 1 base, the J end lost 7 bases, and 20 bases lay between the germline ends. The CDR3 covers 16 residues. Germline assignment: CDR1 SGHRS and CDR2 YFSETQ. Here the CDR3 DNA reads TGCGCCAGCAGCTTGTTAGCCGAGCCGGGGTTCGGTGGCTACACCTTC. Protein: CASSLLAEPGFGGYTF.

The V call is TRBV5-8, the J call TRBJ2-7; perhaps TRBD1 as D (6 bases). Germline V gene sequence: CDR1 SGHTS, CDR2 YDEGEE. V lost 1 base, J lost 6 bases, and 29 bases lay in between. The CDR3 runs to 19 residues. CDR3 DNA: TGTGCCAGCAGCTTGTACAGGGACCATGGTGGGAGAACTCAAGGCGAGCAGTACTTC. Translation: CASSLYRDHGGRTQGEQYF.

The chain recombines TRBV11-2 with TRBJ1-3, with 7 bases matching TRBD1. CDR3 length: 15 amino acids. From germline, CDR1 is SGHAT and CDR2 FQNNGV. V was pared by 5 bases and J by 4 bases, with 8 bases of the junction left unmatched. In nucleotides, the CDR3 is TGTGCCAGCAGCCCCGACAGGGTGCAAGGAAACACCATATATTTT. Residues: CASSPDRVQGNTIYF.

Only one count was recorded for this clone. The rearrangement joins TRBV7-6 to TRBJ2-3, with D perhaps TRBD2 (6 bases). Per germline, CDR1 SGHVS and CDR2 FNYEAQ. V shed 6 bases and J shed 10 bases, with 17 bases lying between them. This CDR3 has 13 residues. This CDR3 is CASREGRGRAQYF. The CDR3 DNA follows: TGTGCCAGCAGGGAGGGACGGGGCAGGGCGCAGTATTTT.

This chain links TRBV19 with TRBJ1-3, with a weak D call TRBD1 (6 bases). The V end was cut by 5 bases, the J end by 0 bases, with 23 bases between. Germline CDR1 LNHDA, CDR2 SQIVND (reference sequence). This CDR3 has 19 residues. The CDR3 sequence: CASSGGLVAHRSSGNTIYF. Written as DNA, the CDR3 is TGTGCCAGTAGTGGGGGCCTGGTAGCTCACAGGAGCTCTGGAAACACCATATATTTT.

V and J are TRBV7-9 and TRBJ2-3; D remains unclear. Germline assignment: CDR1 SEHNR and CDR2 FQNEAQ (reference sequence). V gave up 1 base and J gave up 10 bases, with 15 bases separating them. CDR3 length equals 14 residues. This CDR3 is CASSLVFRNPAQYF. The CDR3 bases are TGTGCCAGCAGCTTAGTGTTCAGGAACCCCGCGCAGTATTTT.

The gene calls are TRBV28 and TRBJ2-7; D gene ambiguous. Per the germline V gene, CDR1 is MDHEN and CDR2 is SYDVKM. Trimming took 6 bases from V and 4 from J, leaving 7 bases between them. The CDR3 has 11 amino acids. CDR3 nucleotide sequence: TGTGCCAGCAGCAAGAGGTACGAGCAGTACTTC. It translates to CASSKRYEQYF. Based on the CDR3 plus reference TRBV28 and TRBJ2-7, the full variable domain is DVKVTQSSRYLVKRTGEKVFLECVQDMDHENMFWYRQDPGLGLRLIYFSYDVKMKEKGDIPEGYSVSREKKERFSLILESASTNQTSMYLCASSKRYEQYFGPGTRLTVT.

The gene calls are TRBV7-2 and TRBJ1-2, with D possibly TRBD1 on 5 matching bases. Trimming took off 0 bases at V and 14 bases at J, with 13 bases between the two ends. The CDR3 has 12 amino acids. From germline, CDR1 is SGHTA and CDR2 FQGNSA. The CDR3 loop reads CASSLAQGLPTF. The CDR3 DNA reads TGTGCCAGCAGCTTAGCGCAGGGTCTCCCTACCTTC.

The chain employs TRBV6-6 and TRBJ2-1; 7 positions match TRBD2. V lost 6 bases and J lost 6; bases outside the gene matches: 8. The CDR3 spans 14 residues. Germline V gene data show CDR1 as MNHNY and CDR2 as SVGAGI (reference sequence). This chain's CDR3 is CASRTGLVGNEQFF. CDR3 bases: TGTGCCAGCAGAACAGGACTAGTTGGCAATGAGCAGTTCTTC.

The V call is TRBV7-2, the J call TRBJ2-5; D possibly corresponds to TRBD2 (6 bases). The V gene lost 4 bases and the J gene lost 4 bases, with 16 bases spanning the gap. Per germline, CDR1 SGHTA and CDR2 FQGNSA. The CDR3 consists of 15 residues. As DNA, the CDR3 is TGTGCCAGCAGCTCCCAAGTAGCGGAAGGAGAGACCCAGTACTTC. It encodes CASSSQVAEGETQYF.